This T cell receptor (beta chain) was captured by sequencing in a study of post-analysis software for immune sequencing data. Regarding the study as a whole: Same-batch samples co-clustered strongly by F measure. Controls showed lower frequencies than patients for five or six TRBV segments, and TRBV5-6, TRBV5-1 and TRBV20-1 were among these.

Researchers reported that TCR beta cDNA libraries carried unique molecular identifiers. TCRdb reprocessed the PCR reads with MiXCR, giving one entry per CDR3 protein. Among more than 450,000 distinct CDR3 sequences listed, roughly 34% were seen once. The CDR3 length is 14 residues. The germline CDR1 and CDR2 sequences are MDHEN and SYDVKM. Trimming cost V 11 bases and J 8 bases, with 23 bases left between them. The sample holds a few counts of this clonotype. No antigen is known for it. The V gene is TRBV28, the J gene TRBJ2-3, with D possibly being TRBD2 (6 bases). This TCR derives from a girl aged 2-17 years with multiple sclerosis. The sample consisted of blood. The CDR3 region has the DNA TGTGCCGTCAATCCGGGACTTCCCGCGGGTACGCAGTATTTT. This translates into CAVNPGLPAGTQYF.